This T cell receptor beta chain was sequenced in a study of graft-versus-host responses after intestinal transplantation. The overall study: Each recipient received anti-thymocyte globulin induction, then tacrolimus and steroids for 3 to 4 years.

Study-wide results and limits: When patients had graft-donor T cell macrochimerism, their allografts held high graft-versus-host to host-versus-graft clonal ratios. Detected in recipient marrow were GvH clones, some of which were first observed in ileum or blood. Peak levels of circulating GvH clones tracked with early post-transplant HvG declines.

The assay was immunoSEQ multiplex PCR, and TCRdb's table has in-frame clones only and misses some. The sample lists roughly 69,000 clones; over 90% were seen once. The CDR3 has 13 amino acids. V was shortened by 2 bases and J by 4 bases, with 9 bases between the two germline ends. Per germline, CDR1 SGHKS and CDR2 YYEKEE (reference sequence). Worth noting for this clone: The target antigen is unknown.

This clonotype was sampled from a human donor who was the organ donor for an intestinal transplant. This chain uses TRBV5-5 with TRBJ1-2, with D uncertain. This specimen consisted of unstimulated CD8+ T cells sorted from spleen or lymph node cells, obtained before transplant. The CDR3 spells CASSFSQIYGYTF. The CDR3 DNA reads as TGTGCCAGCAGCTTCTCGCAGATCTATGGCTACACCTTC. Supplemented by reference TRBV5-5 and TRBJ1-2, the full variable domain reads DAGVTQSPTHLIKTRGQQVTLRCSPISGHKSVSWYQQVLGQGPQFIFQYYEKEERGRGNFPDRFSARQFPNYSSELNVNALLLGDSALYLCASSFSQIYGYTFGSGTRLTVV.